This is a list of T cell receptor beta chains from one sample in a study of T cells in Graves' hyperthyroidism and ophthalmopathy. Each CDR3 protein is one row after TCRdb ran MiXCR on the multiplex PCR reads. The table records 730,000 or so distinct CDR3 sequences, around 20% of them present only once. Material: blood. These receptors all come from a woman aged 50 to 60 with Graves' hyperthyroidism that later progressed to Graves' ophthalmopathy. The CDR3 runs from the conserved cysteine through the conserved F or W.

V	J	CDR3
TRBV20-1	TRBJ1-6	CSAPTGGNSSLHF
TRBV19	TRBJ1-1	CASSINIGTEAFF
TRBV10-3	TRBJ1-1	CAISRTGSEAFF
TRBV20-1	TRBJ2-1	CSANSGGRLRNEQFF
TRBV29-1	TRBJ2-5	CSVEDQGPETQYF
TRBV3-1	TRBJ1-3	CASSPTDSGNTIYF
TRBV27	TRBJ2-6	CASSLRGRAGANVLTF
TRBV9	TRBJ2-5	CASSEHLQGGETQYF
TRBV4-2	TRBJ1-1	CASSLRGAVTMNTEAFF
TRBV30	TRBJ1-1	CAWRLWDRNTEAFF
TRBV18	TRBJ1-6	CASSPIPRVGSPLHF
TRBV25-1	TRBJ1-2	CASSESRDLGGYTF
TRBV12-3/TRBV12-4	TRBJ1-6	CASSTQGYQYNSPLHF
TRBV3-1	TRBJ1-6	CASSLRDRRSSPLHF
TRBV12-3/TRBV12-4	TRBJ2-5	CASSLHYGLAGQETQYF
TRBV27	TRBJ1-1	CASSLSQGMNTEAFF
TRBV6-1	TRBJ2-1	CASSRTSGSGHEQFF
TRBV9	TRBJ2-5	CASSADSGETQYF
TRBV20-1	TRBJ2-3	CSARDWTESTDTQYF
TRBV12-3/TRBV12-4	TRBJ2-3	CASSPGLAGSPDTQYF
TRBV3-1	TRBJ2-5	CASSQEWGEEETQYF
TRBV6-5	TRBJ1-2	CASSNYRGSNYGYTF
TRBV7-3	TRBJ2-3	CASSSSGTPGDTQYF
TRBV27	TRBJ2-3	CASRWGVYTDTQYF
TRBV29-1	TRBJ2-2	CSVDQAGELFF
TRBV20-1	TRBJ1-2	CSAPQIAGTGGYGYTF
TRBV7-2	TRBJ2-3	CASSPQPTSGNTQYF
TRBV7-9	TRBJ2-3	CASSYVGDTDTQYF
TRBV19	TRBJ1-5	CASRVNREGNQPQHF
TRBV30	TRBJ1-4	CAWSSGGTGTNEKLFF
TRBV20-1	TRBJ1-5	CSATWGRSSNQPQHF
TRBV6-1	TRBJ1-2	CASSHWDRGIANYGYTF
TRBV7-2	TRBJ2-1	CASNTPRFLGEGQGNEQFF
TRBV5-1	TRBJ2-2	CASSSDRVTGELFF
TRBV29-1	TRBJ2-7	CSVIGAPGGYEQYF
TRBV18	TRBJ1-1	CASSGGGTEAFF
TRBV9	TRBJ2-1	CASSVGGNYNEQFF
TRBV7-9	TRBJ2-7	CASSNNNVHEQYF
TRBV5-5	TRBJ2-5	CASSLVATMPQETQYF
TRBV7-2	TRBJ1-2	CASSGQGANYGYTF
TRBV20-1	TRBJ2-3	CSAVATADTQYF
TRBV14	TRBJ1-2	CASSHTTGPQHGYTF
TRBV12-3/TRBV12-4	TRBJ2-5	CVSSLFTSYETQYF
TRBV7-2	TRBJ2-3	CASSLSLAGSLDTQYF
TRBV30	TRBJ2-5	CAWNGAEETQYF
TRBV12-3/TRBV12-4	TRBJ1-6	CASRLGLVSLNSPLHF
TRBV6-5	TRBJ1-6	CASSYQTGGASPLHF
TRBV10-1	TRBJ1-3	CASMGAGNTIYF
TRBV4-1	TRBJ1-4	CASKASDNEKLFF
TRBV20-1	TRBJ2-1	CSARDQSSGGGIYNEQFF
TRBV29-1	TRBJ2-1	CSVEAASGSQFF
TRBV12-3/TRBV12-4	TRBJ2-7	CASRVLSEQYF
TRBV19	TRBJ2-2	CASRPFGGYNTGELFF
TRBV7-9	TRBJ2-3	CASSSRDRGTDTQYF
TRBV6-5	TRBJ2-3	CASSYRPVGTDTQYF
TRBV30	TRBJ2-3	CAWSRPPGGLDTQYF